The 19 T cell receptor beta chains below all came from one sample that was sequenced in a study of blood T cell repertoires in COVID-19. The protocol was immunoSEQ multiplex PCR, while the TCRdb copy is restricted to in-frame clones and leaves out a portion. The sample lists some 200,000 clones; around 89% were seen once. Material for sequencing was PBMCs or T cells enriched from blood (not recorded which). The receptors were sampled from a woman aged 25-40 years who had recovered from COVID-19.

The chain recombines TRBV4-2 with TRBJ1-2; 7 bases map to TRBD1. The V segment lost 4 bases and the J segment 7 bases; nucleotides outside the gene matches: 6. Germline V gene data show CDR1 as LGHNA and CDR2 as YNFKEQ. The CDR3 covers 13 residues. CDR3 coding DNA: TGTGCCAGCAGCCTTGTCCGGGACAGTGGCTACACCTTC. This gives the protein CASSLVRDSGYTF.

The chain combines TRBV7-6 with TRBJ2-1; unclear D gene. The CDR3 is 15 amino acids. Germline loops: CDR1 SGHVS, CDR2 FNYEAQ. Trimming pared 6 bases from V and 0 bases from J, leaving 12 bases between. The CDR3 loop reads CASSVEPGSYNEQFF. DNA for the CDR3: TGTGCCAGCAGTGTAGAGCCCGGCTCCTACAATGAGCAGTTCTTC.

The gene calls are TRBV27 and TRBJ2-7; D is unresolved. The V gene's germline CDR1 is MNHEY and CDR2 SMNVEV (reference sequence). The ends were cut back, 2 bases at V and 0 bases at J, with 5 bases in the middle. The CDR3 spans 13 residues. This CDR3 reads CASSLAGSYEQYF. The CDR3 DNA is TGTGCCAGCAGTTTAGCAGGCTCCTACGAGCAGTACTTC.

V and J are TRBV7-6 and TRBJ1-5; D gene unclear. Germline loops: CDR1 SGHVS, CDR2 FNYEAQ. There are 14 residues in the CDR3. The germline V and J ends were trimmed by 6 bases and 0 bases, with 9 bases remaining between them. CDR3 residues: CASSPAVSNQPQHF. CDR3 coding DNA: TGTGCCAGCAGTCCGGCGGTTAGCAATCAGCCCCAGCATTTT.

The J gene is TRBJ2-5, the V gene TRBV3-1 (or the pseudogene TRBV3-2); 8 bases match TRBD1. This CDR3 comprises 15 residues. V dropped 4 bases and J dropped 5; count of bases not matched to a gene: 9. CDR1 LGHDT and CDR2 YNNKEL come from the germline V gene (reference sequence). The CDR3 DNA sequence: TGTGCCAGCAGCCGGAAGGCGGACAGGGCGGAGACCCAGTACTTC. Encoded protein: CASSRKADRAETQYF.

This sequence joins TRBV28 and TRBJ2-1; no definite D call. This CDR3 spans 14 amino acids. Trimming removed 8 bases at V and 7 bases at J, with 18 bases between. In germline, CDR1 is MDHEN, CDR2 SYDVKM. DNA for the CDR3: TGTGCCAGCTCGGTATTCGCTATTTTGAATGAGCAGTTCTTC. Translating it yields CASSVFAILNEQFF.

The chain couples TRBV6-2 or TRBV6-3 to TRBJ2-3, with a tentative D call TRBD2 (5 bases). The CDR3 spans 14 residues. The germline CDR1 and CDR2 sequences are MNHEY and SVGEGT. The germline V and J ends were trimmed by 3 bases and 2 bases, with 9 bases remaining between them. For the CDR3, the DNA is TGTGCCAGCAGTTATGAGGGCGACACAGATACGCAGTATTTT. It specifies CASSYEGDTDTQYF.

CDR3 DNA sequence: TGTGCCAGCAGTCGAACATCCGAATATGGCTACACCTTC. This sequence encodes CASSRTSEYGYTF. V is TRBV6-5 and J is TRBJ1-2; D is undetermined. CDR1 is MNHEY and CDR2 is SVGAGI in the germline V gene. CDR3 length: 13 amino acids. V lost 5 bases and J 5 bases, leaving 12 bases between the germline ends.

The CDR3 DNA follows: TGTGCCAGCAGCTTGCAGGGAAATAGCAATCAGCCCCAGCATTTT. Translating gives CASSLQGNSNQPQHF. The chain uses TRBV7-3 and TRBJ1-5; D is perhaps TRBD1 (5 bases). Germline V gene sequence: CDR1 SGHTA, CDR2 FQGTGA. CDR3 length equals 15 residues. The V gene lost 3 bases and the J gene lost 0 bases, with 9 bases spanning the gap. Variable domain in full (rest from reference TRBV7-3 and TRBJ1-5): GAGVSQTPSNKVTEKGKYVELRCDPISGHTALYWYRQSLGQGPEFLIYFQGTGAADDSGLPNDRFFAVRPEGSVSTLKIQRTERGDSAVYLCASSLQGNSNQPQHFGDGTRLSIL.

As regards this clone: Other DNA sequences in this specimen translate into the identical CDR3. The V and J genes are TRBV6-1 and TRBJ2-3; D gene unclear. Between the trimmed V and J ends, which lost 3 bases and 2 bases, there was a span of 9 bases. Germline V lookup: CDR1 MNHNS, CDR2 SASEGT. The CDR3 runs 14 residues. The CDR3 coding sequence is TGTGCCAGCAGTGACAGGTGGGCCACAGATACGCAGTATTTT. Protein sequence: CASSDRWATDTQYF.

The genes are TRBV18 and TRBJ1-4; weak D call: TRBD1 (6 bases). The CDR3 loop spans 14 amino acids. The germline V and J ends were trimmed by 6 bases and 6 bases, with 14 bases remaining between them. CDR1 is KGHSH and CDR2 is LQKENI in the germline V gene. The CDR3 DNA follows: TGTGCCAGCTCCCCCCTAGGGGGAGATGAAAAACTGTTTTTT. It encodes CASSPLGGDEKLFF.

The chain joins TRBV7-2 to TRBJ1-2, with 7 bases matching TRBD1. J lost 5 bases, V lost 1 base, and 1 base had no gene match. The CDR3 has 13 residues. Germline V CDR1 and CDR2: SGHTA, FQGNSA. Here the CDR3 reads CASSLVGQYGYTF. CDR3 coding DNA: TGTGCCAGCAGCTTAGTGGGACAGTATGGCTACACCTTC.

The V and J genes are TRBV15 and TRBJ2-1, with TRBD1 as a possible D gene (6 bases). Per germline, CDR1 LNHNV and CDR2 YYDKDF (reference sequence). The length of the CDR3 is 15 residues. V gave up 4 bases and J gave up 3 bases, with 13 bases separating them. The DNA for the CDR3 is TGTGCCACCAGCAACCAGGACAGCTTCTACAATGAGCAGTTCTTC. As protein: CATSNQDSFYNEQFF.

The chain links TRBV11-2 to TRBJ2-3; D is unresolved. This CDR3 has 14 amino acids. The germline V gene encodes CDR1 SGHAT and CDR2 FQNNGV. V shed 1 base and J shed 3 bases, with 8 bases lying between them. CDR3 DNA: TGTGCCAGCAGCTTAGGCGTGCGTACAGATACGCAGTATTTT. Protein: CASSLGVRTDTQYF. The variable domain in full, completed from reference TRBV11-2 and TRBJ2-3, reads EAGVAQSPRYKIIEKRQSVAFWCNPISGHATLYWYQQILGQGPKLLIQFQNNGVVDDSQLPKDRFSAERLKGVDSTLKIQPAKLEDSAVYLCASSLGVRTDTQYFGPGTRLTVL.

V and J are TRBV5-4 and TRBJ1-2, with a tentative D call TRBD1 (6 bases). The CDR3 loop spans 14 amino acids. Germline V gene data show CDR1 as SGHNT and CDR2 as YYREEE (reference sequence). Deletions cut 1 base from V and 4 bases from J, with 11 bases between. The CDR3 loop is CASSLTGPLYGYTF. DNA of the CDR3: TGTGCCAGCAGCTTGACAGGGCCCCTCTATGGCTACACCTTC. Looking up the rest from reference TRBV5-4 and TRBJ1-2 gives the full variable domain: ETGVTQSPTHLIKTRGQQVTLRCSSQSGHNTVSWYQQALGQGPQFIFQYYREEENGRGNFPPRFSGLQFPNYSSELNVNALELDDSALYLCASSLTGPLYGYTFGSGTRLTVV.

This clone occurred many times. The chain combines TRBV4-2 with TRBJ2-1, with 7 bases that match TRBD2. V was clipped by 4 bases and J by 3 bases; unmatched bases: 6. From germline, CDR1 is LGHNA and CDR2 YNFKEQ. CDR3 length: 15 amino acids. This chain's CDR3 is CASSLTGTIYNEQFF. The CDR3 nucleotides read TGTGCCAGCAGCCTAACCGGGACTATCTACAATGAGCAGTTCTTC.

This clone appeared a single time. The chain is built from TRBV9 and TRBJ2-7; 11 nucleotides match TRBD2. The germline CDR1 and CDR2 sequences are SGDLS and YYNGEE. V trimming: 0 bases; J trimming: 4 bases; junction bases outside the gene matches: 3. CDR3 size: 15 residues. CDR3 DNA sequence: TGTGCCAGCAGCGTAGGGGCTAGCGGGGGGTACGAGCAGTACTTC. This sequence encodes CASSVGASGGYEQYF.

This chain links TRBV4-1 with TRBJ2-1; D not resolved. Germline V gene data show CDR1 as MGHRA and CDR2 as YSYEKL. The CDR3 is 13 amino acids. V gave up 3 bases and J gave up 3 bases, with 6 bases separating them. The CDR3 spells CASSQAVYNEQFF. The DNA for the CDR3 is TGCGCCAGCAGCCAGGCGGTCTACAATGAGCAGTTCTTC.

The CDR3 nucleotides read TGTGCCAGCAGTGGACTTGGGGACACTGAAGCTTTCTTT. Encoded protein: CASSGLGDTEAFF. V gene TRBV27 combines with J gene TRBJ1-1; D call uncertain. The CDR3 length is 13 residues. Trimming left V 5 bases short and J 3 bases short, with 10 bases between. The germline V gene encodes CDR1 MNHEY and CDR2 SMNVEV (reference sequence).